These T cell receptor beta chains were read from a single sample in a study of T cells after yellow fever vaccination. TCRdb re-called the 5' RACE reads through MiXCR, storing one row per CDR3 protein. The repertoire holds about 260,000 distinct CDR3 sequences, with roughly 3.5% as singletons. The specimen was PBMCs, collected 15 days after the yellow fever booster vaccination. The receptors shown here come from a man in his late teens or twenties who received the YFV17D yellow fever vaccine. Each CDR3 is given without its conserved first and last residue. Fields, in order: V gene, clone size, J gene, CDR3 protein. A row's size may be missing; if present it is once, few, many or a size class.

v_gene: TRBV7-9
abundance: many
j_gene: TRBJ2-3
CDR3aa: ASSQTPGRDRGHAINTQY

v_gene: TRBV12-3/TRBV12-4
abundance: many
j_gene: TRBJ2-6
CDR3aa: ASTGVGANVLT

v_gene: TRBV27
abundance: many
j_gene: TRBJ2-3
CDR3aa: ASSLLGRGDTQY

v_gene: TRBV28
abundance: many
j_gene: TRBJ1-1
CDR3aa: ASSAPQDTEAF

v_gene: TRBV5-4
abundance: many
j_gene: TRBJ1-1
CDR3aa: ASSLLRGQGAHSEAF

v_gene: TRBV5-1
abundance: many
j_gene: TRBJ2-6
CDR3aa: ASTPGQQISGANVLT

v_gene: TRBV15
abundance: many
j_gene: TRBJ1-4
CDR3aa: ATSRDLSGKGEKLF

v_gene: TRBV7-9
abundance: many
j_gene: TRBJ2-4
CDR3aa: ASSLPGTALAKNIQY

v_gene: TRBV5-1
abundance: NA
j_gene: TRBJ2-5
CDR3aa: ASTSGENQETQY

v_gene: TRBV18
abundance: many
j_gene: TRBJ1-1
CDR3aa: ASSATGTGPDTEAF

v_gene: TRBV20-1
abundance: many
j_gene: TRBJ2-5
CDR3aa: SATLAGGGETQY

v_gene: TRBV6-2/TRBV6-3
abundance: many
j_gene: TRBJ2-1
CDR3aa: ASSYDPLAYYNEQF

v_gene: TRBV7-9
abundance: many
j_gene: TRBJ2-3
CDR3aa: ASSPRALTDTQY

v_gene: TRBV7-3
abundance: many
j_gene: TRBJ2-3
CDR3aa: ASSLGGGADTQY

v_gene: TRBV5-5
abundance: many
j_gene: TRBJ2-5
CDR3aa: ASSPTMSGGGETQY

v_gene: TRBV27
abundance: many
j_gene: TRBJ1-2
CDR3aa: ASSVSAADSRLYGYT

v_gene: TRBV5-4
abundance: many
j_gene: TRBJ1-2
CDR3aa: ASTVGDRFDYGYT

v_gene: TRBV6-1
abundance: many
j_gene: TRBJ2-1
CDR3aa: ASSPHQSEYNEQF

v_gene: TRBV5-1
abundance: many
j_gene: TRBJ2-3
CDR3aa: ASSAVVGTDPY

v_gene: TRBV6-2/TRBV6-3
abundance: many
j_gene: TRBJ1-6
CDR3aa: ASSWRTGVDAGPLH

v_gene: TRBV5-6
abundance: many
j_gene: TRBJ2-6
CDR3aa: ASSLAIPTGANVLT

v_gene: TRBV3-1
abundance: NA
j_gene: TRBJ2-7
CDR3aa: ASSRKPGGHRQDEQY

v_gene: TRBV7-2
abundance: many
j_gene: TRBJ1-5
CDR3aa: ASSPGVMGQPQH

v_gene: TRBV27
abundance: many
j_gene: TRBJ2-7
CDR3aa: ASKPLGTYEQY

v_gene: TRBV5-1
abundance: many
j_gene: TRBJ2-1
CDR3aa: ASSPSAGGYNEQF

v_gene: TRBV20-1
abundance: many
j_gene: TRBJ2-3
CDR3aa: SANPIGEPDTQY

v_gene: TRBV27
abundance: many
j_gene: TRBJ1-1
CDR3aa: ASRADTVSV

v_gene: TRBV6-5
abundance: many
j_gene: TRBJ1-1
CDR3aa: ASSRTGPNTEAF

v_gene: TRBV11-2
abundance: many
j_gene: TRBJ1-5
CDR3aa: ASSLSANQPQH

v_gene: TRBV12-3/TRBV12-4
abundance: many
j_gene: TRBJ2-2
CDR3aa: ASSQSTGTGELF

v_gene: TRBV7-9
abundance: many
j_gene: TRBJ2-2
CDR3aa: ASGAGSPFGTGELF

v_gene: TRBV7-7
abundance: NA
j_gene: TRBJ1-1
CDR3aa: ASSPIPGTGTGENTEAF

v_gene: TRBV7-2
abundance: many
j_gene: TRBJ2-7
CDR3aa: ASSFGQGAAEQY

v_gene: TRBV5-1
abundance: many
j_gene: TRBJ1-1
CDR3aa: ASSLTVMNTEAF

v_gene: TRBV6-6
abundance: many
j_gene: TRBJ1-5
CDR3aa: ASTPSDSNQPQH

v_gene: TRBV5-6
abundance: many
j_gene: TRBJ1-1
CDR3aa: ASSPDRDTEAF

v_gene: TRBV12-3/TRBV12-4
abundance: many
j_gene: TRBJ2-3
CDR3aa: ASSPPGRSTDTQY

v_gene: TRBV7-3
abundance: many
j_gene: TRBJ2-1
CDR3aa: ASSPGGQSSYNEQF

v_gene: TRBV3-1
abundance: many
j_gene: TRBJ2-7
CDR3aa: ASSQRTSGEYEQY

v_gene: TRBV7-2
abundance: many
j_gene: TRBJ2-1
CDR3aa: ASSLVLRGGNEQF

v_gene: TRBV6-5
abundance: few
j_gene: TRBJ2-1
CDR3aa: ASSYSNLAGGSQHNEQF

v_gene: TRBV20-1
abundance: many
j_gene: TRBJ2-1
CDR3aa: SARGTGKVTYNEQF

v_gene: TRBV7-9
abundance: many
j_gene: TRBJ1-2
CDR3aa: ASTITGTLGGYT

v_gene: TRBV14
abundance: many
j_gene: TRBJ2-7
CDR3aa: ASSPPTSYEQY

v_gene: TRBV18
abundance: many
j_gene: TRBJ2-5
CDR3aa: ASSPGLASETQY

v_gene: TRBV7-2
abundance: few
j_gene: TRBJ2-6
CDR3aa: ASSRSLIGLAGGSGANVLT

v_gene: TRBV5-6
abundance: many
j_gene: TRBJ1-1
CDR3aa: ASSEDRTEAF

v_gene: TRBV7-9
abundance: many
j_gene: TRBJ1-1
CDR3aa: ASSLGQIEAF

v_gene: TRBV28
abundance: once
j_gene: TRBJ2-3
CDR3aa: ASSLTGRRRFTDTQY